What follows are 15 T cell receptor beta chains derived from one specimen sequenced in a study of blood T cell repertoires in COVID-19. Clones were read by immunoSEQ multiplex PCR, and TCRdb kept only the in-frame ones, dropping some. The table has more than 200,000 clones, nearly 90% seen once. Sequences were obtained from peripheral blood. The source is a human donor in a cohort sampled during active COVID-19.

The sample holds a few counts of this clone. The rearrangement uses TRBV7-8 and TRBJ2-3; 9 nucleotides match TRBD2. The CDR3 has 16 amino acids. Unmatched junction bases numbered 10, after V lost 3 bases and J lost 6 bases. CDR1 is SGHVS, CDR2 FQNEAQ, per germline. CDR3 DNA: TGTGCCAGCAGCTTTTTTAGCGGGAGTTCACCGGATACGCAGTATTTT. Translating it yields CASSFFSGSSPDTQYF.

The chain combines TRBV9 with TRBJ2-7; D not resolved. Germline loops: CDR1 SGDLS, CDR2 YYNGEE. CDR3 size: 13 residues. V gave up 0 bases and J gave up 4 bases, with 8 bases separating them. CDR3 bases: TGTGCCAGCAGCGTAGCTACCGGGTACGAGCAGTACTTC. Translating gives CASSVATGYEQYF.

The J gene is TRBJ2-7, the V gene TRBV5-8, with 7 bases fitting TRBD1. The ends lost 7 bases at V and 2 bases at J; junction bases unmatched: 6. The CDR3 runs to 13 residues. The germline gives CDR1 SGHTS, CDR2 YDEGEE. CDR3 sequence (DNA): TGTGCCAGCGGCGACAGGGTAACCTACGAGCAGTACTTC. It encodes CASGDRVTYEQYF.

The rearrangement joins TRBV9 to TRBJ2-7; weak D call: TRBD1 (6 bases). V gave up 3 bases and J gave up 3 bases, with 16 bases separating them. The CDR3 runs to 15 residues. In germline, CDR1 is SGDLS, CDR2 YYNGEE. The CDR3 spells CASSAYGTPSYEQYF. As DNA, the CDR3 is TGTGCCAGCAGCGCATACGGGACACCCAGCTACGAGCAGTACTTC.

The rearrangement links TRBV28 to TRBJ2-1; 7 bases map to TRBD1. With 6 bases clipped from V and 5 bases from J, the junction kept 4 bases outside the gene matches. The CDR3 is made up of 13 amino acids. The germline gives CDR1 MDHEN, CDR2 SYDVKM. CDR3 region: CASSRQGHNEQFF. The CDR3 DNA follows: TGTGCCAGCAGCCGACAGGGACACAATGAGCAGTTCTTC.

The J gene is TRBJ2-7, the V gene TRBV19; D is possibly TRBD1 (6 bases). CDR1 LNHDA and CDR2 SQIVND come from the germline V gene (reference sequence). The CDR3 loop spans 14 amino acids. The germline V and J ends were trimmed by 5 bases and 2 bases, with 13 bases remaining between them. The CDR3 protein is CASSVDSATYEQYF. CDR3 DNA: TGTGCCAGTAGTGTGGACAGTGCAACCTACGAGCAGTACTTC.

The sample holds a few counts of this clone. J is TRBJ1-5 and V is TRBV11-2; no definite D call. The CDR3 loop spans 14 amino acids. Germline CDR1 and CDR2: SGHAT and FQNNGV. Trimming took 6 bases from V and 2 from J, leaving 11 bases between them. CDR3 protein: CASSPGLGNQPQHF. The DNA of the CDR3 is TGTGCCAGCAGTCCGGGTCTGGGCAATCAGCCCCAGCATTTT.

This chain links TRBV5-1 with TRBJ1-1; perhaps TRBD1 as D (5 bases). Germline V lookup: CDR1 SGHRS, CDR2 YFSETQ. Trimming pared 4 bases from V and 4 bases from J, leaving 17 bases between. The CDR3 covers 15 residues. CDR3 loop: CASSPDSIGSTEAFF. The DNA of the CDR3 is TGCGCCAGCAGCCCTGACAGTATTGGCTCCACTGAAGCTTTCTTT.

The chain recombines TRBV28 with TRBJ2-3; 8 nucleotides match TRBD2. V trimming: 0 bases; J trimming: 5 bases; junction bases outside the gene matches: 13. CDR3 length: 18 amino acids. The germline gives CDR1 MDHEN, CDR2 SYDVKM. The CDR3 is CASSLWGGRPEAGDTQYF. CDR3 bases: TGTGCCAGCAGTTTATGGGGCGGGAGGCCCGAGGCGGGAGATACGCAGTATTTT.

Comment on this clone: The junction differs from germline at one of its ends, possibly a read error. This rearrangement joins TRBV7-7 to TRBJ2-5; possibly TRBD2 for D (6 bases). The CDR3 is 16 residues long. CDR1 and CDR2 from the germline V gene are SSHAT and FNYEAQ (reference sequence). CDR3 DNA: TGTGCTAGCAGCTTAGTCTCGGGACTTGACCTAGAGACCCAGTACTTC. Translated, it gives CASSLVSGLDLETQYF. Based on the CDR3 plus reference TRBV7-7 and TRBJ2-5, the full variable domain is GAGVSQSPRYKVTKRGQDVTLRCDPISSHATLYWYQQALGQGPEFLTYFNYEAQPDKSGLPSDRFSAERPEGSISTLTIQRTEQRDSAMYRCASSLVSGLDLETQYFGPGTRLLVL.

This sequence joins TRBV27 and TRBJ1-1; D is perhaps TRBD1 (5 bases). V was cut by 7 bases and J by 1 base, with 16 bases left in between. There are 15 residues in the CDR3. Germline V CDR1 and CDR2: MNHEY, SMNVEV (reference sequence). CDR3 region: CASTTLDKANTEAFF. CDR3 sequence (DNA): TGTGCCAGCACTACCTTGGACAAAGCGAACACTGAAGCTTTCTTT.

The rearrangement uses TRBV30 and TRBJ1-3; D may be TRBD1 (5 bases). This CDR3 is 13 amino acids long. The germline V gene has CDR1 GTSNPN and CDR2 SVGIG (reference sequence). The ends were cut back, 2 bases at V and 8 bases at J, with 13 bases in the middle. This chain's CDR3 is CAWSRTGEDTIYF. CDR3 sequence (DNA): TGTGCCTGGAGTCGTACAGGCGAGGACACCATATATTTT. The variable domain in full, with the rest retrieved from reference TRBV30 and TRBJ1-3, is SQTIHQWPATLVQPVGSPLSLECTVEGTSNPNLYWYRQAAGRGLQLLFYSVGIGQISSEVPQNLSASRPQDRQFILSSKKLLLSDSGFYLCAWSRTGEDTIYFGEGSWLTVV.

The rearrangement joins TRBV11-2 to TRBJ2-6; D ambiguous. V gave up 4 bases and J gave up 0 bases, with 13 bases separating them. The CDR3 extends over 17 amino acids. The germline V gene encodes CDR1 SGHAT and CDR2 FQNNGV. CDR3 sequence (DNA): TGTGCCAGCAGCTCCACGCGACTGCGCTCTGGGGCCAACGTCCTGACTTTC. Translating it yields CASSSTRLRSGANVLTF.

CDR3 loop: CASSYSGKQYF. The CDR3 DNA reads TGCGCCAGCAGCTATTCGGGTAAACAGTACTTC. The chain joins TRBV5-1 to TRBJ2-7; D uncertain. The ends were cut back, 3 bases at V and 10 bases at J, with 11 bases in the middle. Germline V gene lookup returns CDR1 SGHRS and CDR2 YFSETQ. The CDR3 has 11 amino acids.

The genes are TRBV6-5 and TRBJ2-7, with a weak D call TRBD2 (5 bases). CDR1 and CDR2 from the germline V gene are MNHEY and SVGAGI. Trimming left V 5 bases short and J 6 bases short, with 17 bases between. The CDR3 runs to 14 residues. CDR3 sequence: CASSPGEDWFEQYF. The CDR3 coding sequence is TGTGCCAGCAGTCCCGGGGAAGATTGGTTCGAGCAGTACTTC.